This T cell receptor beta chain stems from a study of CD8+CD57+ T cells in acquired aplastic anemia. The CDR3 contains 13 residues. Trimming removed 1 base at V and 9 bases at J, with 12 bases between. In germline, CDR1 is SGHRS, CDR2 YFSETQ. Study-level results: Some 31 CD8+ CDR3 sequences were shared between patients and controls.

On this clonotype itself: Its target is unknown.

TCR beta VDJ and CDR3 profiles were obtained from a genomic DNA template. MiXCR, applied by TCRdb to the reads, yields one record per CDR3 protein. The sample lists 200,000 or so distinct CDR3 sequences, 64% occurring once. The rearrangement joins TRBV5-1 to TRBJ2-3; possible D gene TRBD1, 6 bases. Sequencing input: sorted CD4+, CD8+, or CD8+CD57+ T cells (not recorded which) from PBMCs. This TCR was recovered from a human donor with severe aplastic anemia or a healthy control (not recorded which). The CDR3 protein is CASSLTGRGTQYF. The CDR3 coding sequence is TGCGCCAGCAGCTTGACCGGCAGGGGAACGCAGTATTTT.